This record covers a single T cell receptor beta chain. Its antigen remains unidentified. The sample comes from a study of T cell clonotyping in hematopoietic cell transplantation. Some clones are missing from TCRdb's copy, which holds only in-frame ones; the method was immunoSEQ multiplex PCR. The sample yields roughly 13,000 clones, less than 70% seen once. Whole-study findings and limits: Without cell sorting, CD4 versus CD8 contributions remain unresolved. Recipient TCR diversity dropped after transplant; expanded clonotypes rose from day 30 to 180.

The TCR comes from a human donor who either received an allogeneic hematopoietic cell transplant for a myeloid malignancy or was a related donor (not recorded which). Some clones in this sample may be carry-over from other donors' samples. Sample: PBMCs.

CDR3 in DNA: TGTGCCTGGATCCTGAACACTGAAGCTTTCTTT. This sequence encodes CAWILNTEAFF. This rearrangement joins TRBV30 to TRBJ1-1; D remains ambiguous. The length of the CDR3 is 11 residues. V was clipped by 4 bases and J by 0 bases, with 3 bases between them. CDR1 GTSNPN and CDR2 SVGIG come from the germline V gene (reference sequence).